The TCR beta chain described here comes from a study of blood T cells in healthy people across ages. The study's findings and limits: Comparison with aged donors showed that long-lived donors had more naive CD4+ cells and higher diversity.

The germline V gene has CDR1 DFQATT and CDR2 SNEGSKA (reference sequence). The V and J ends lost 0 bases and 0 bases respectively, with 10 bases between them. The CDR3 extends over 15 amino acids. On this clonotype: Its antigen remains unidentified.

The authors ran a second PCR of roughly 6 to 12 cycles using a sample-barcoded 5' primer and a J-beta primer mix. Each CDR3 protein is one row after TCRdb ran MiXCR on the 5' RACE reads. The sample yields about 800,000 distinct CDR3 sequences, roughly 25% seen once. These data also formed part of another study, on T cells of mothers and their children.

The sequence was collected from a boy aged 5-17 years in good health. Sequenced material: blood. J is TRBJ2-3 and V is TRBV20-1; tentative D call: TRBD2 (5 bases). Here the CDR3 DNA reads TGCAGTGCTAGAGAATACGGGGAGAGCACAGATACGCAGTATTTT. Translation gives CSAREYGESTDTQYF.